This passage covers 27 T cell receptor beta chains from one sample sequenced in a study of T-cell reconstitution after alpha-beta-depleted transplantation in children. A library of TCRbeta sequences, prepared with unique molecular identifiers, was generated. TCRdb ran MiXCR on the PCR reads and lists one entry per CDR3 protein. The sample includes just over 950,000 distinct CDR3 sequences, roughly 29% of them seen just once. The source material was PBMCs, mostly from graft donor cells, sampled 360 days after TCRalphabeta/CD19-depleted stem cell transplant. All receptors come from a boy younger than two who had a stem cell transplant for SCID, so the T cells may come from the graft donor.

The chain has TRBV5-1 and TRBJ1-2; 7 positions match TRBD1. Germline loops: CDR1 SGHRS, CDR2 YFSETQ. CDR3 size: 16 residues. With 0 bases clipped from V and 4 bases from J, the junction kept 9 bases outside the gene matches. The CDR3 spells CASSLDRGPSFYGYTF. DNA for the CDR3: TGCGCCAGCAGCTTGGACAGGGGCCCTTCCTTCTATGGCTACACCTTC.

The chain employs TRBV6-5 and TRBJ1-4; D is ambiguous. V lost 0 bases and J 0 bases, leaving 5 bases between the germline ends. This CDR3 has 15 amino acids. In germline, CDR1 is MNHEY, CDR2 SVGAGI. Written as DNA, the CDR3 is TGTGCCAGCAGTTACTCGAGTGCAACTAATGAAAAACTGTTTTTT. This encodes CASSYSSATNEKLFF.

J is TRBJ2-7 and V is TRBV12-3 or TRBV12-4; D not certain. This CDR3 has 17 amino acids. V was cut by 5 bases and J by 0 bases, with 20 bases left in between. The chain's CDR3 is CASSLGWTSRSSYEQYF. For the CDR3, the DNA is TGTGCCAGCAGTCTGGGATGGACCTCCCGTAGCTCCTACGAGCAGTACTTC.

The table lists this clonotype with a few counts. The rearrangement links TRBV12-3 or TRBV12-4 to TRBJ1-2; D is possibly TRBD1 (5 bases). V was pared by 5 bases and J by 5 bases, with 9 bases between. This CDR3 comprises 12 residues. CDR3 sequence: CASSPEGYGYTF. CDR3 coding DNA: TGTGCCAGCAGTCCCGAGGGGTATGGCTACACCTTC.

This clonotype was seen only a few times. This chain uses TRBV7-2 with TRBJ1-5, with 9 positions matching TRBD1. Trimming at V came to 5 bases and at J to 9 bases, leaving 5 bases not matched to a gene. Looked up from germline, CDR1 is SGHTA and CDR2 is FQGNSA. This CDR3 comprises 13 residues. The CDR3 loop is CASSVGTGLPQHF. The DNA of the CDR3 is TGTGCCAGCAGCGTAGGGACAGGGCTGCCCCAGCATTTT.

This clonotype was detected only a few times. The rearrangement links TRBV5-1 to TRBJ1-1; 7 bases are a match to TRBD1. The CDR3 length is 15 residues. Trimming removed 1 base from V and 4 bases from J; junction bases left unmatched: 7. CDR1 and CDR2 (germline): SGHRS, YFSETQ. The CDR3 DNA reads TGCGCCAGCAGCTTGCGAGACAGGGCGAGCACTGAAGCTTTCTTT. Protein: CASSLRDRASTEAFF.

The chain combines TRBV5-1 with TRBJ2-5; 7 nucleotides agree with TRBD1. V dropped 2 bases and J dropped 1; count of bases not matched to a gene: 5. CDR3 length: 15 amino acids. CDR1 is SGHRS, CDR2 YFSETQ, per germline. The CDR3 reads CASSFWTGAQETQYF. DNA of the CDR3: TGCGCCAGCAGCTTCTGGACAGGCGCCCAAGAGACCCAGTACTTC.

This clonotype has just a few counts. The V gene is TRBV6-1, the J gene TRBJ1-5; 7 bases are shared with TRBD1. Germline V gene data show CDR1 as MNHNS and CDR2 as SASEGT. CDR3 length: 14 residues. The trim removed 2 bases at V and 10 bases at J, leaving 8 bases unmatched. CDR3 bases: TGTGCCAGCAGTGAACCGACAGGGAAAGCCCCCCAGCATTTT. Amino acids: CASSEPTGKAPQHF.

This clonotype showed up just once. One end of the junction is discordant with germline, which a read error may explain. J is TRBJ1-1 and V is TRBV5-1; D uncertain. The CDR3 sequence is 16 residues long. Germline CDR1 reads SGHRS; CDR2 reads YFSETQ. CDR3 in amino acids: CACSLGTAYGNTEAFF. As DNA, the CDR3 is TGCGCCTGCAGCTTGGGTACTGCTTACGGGAACACTGAAGCTTTCTTT.

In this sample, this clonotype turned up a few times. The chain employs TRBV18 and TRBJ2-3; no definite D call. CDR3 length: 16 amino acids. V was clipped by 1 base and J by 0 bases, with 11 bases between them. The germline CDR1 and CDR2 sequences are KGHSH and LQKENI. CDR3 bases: TGTGCCAGCTCACCACGGGCCTTCCTAAGCACAGATACGCAGTATTTT. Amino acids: CASSPRAFLSTDTQYF. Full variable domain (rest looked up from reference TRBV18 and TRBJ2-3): NAGVMQNPRHLVRRRGQEARLRCSPMKGHSHVYWYRQLPEEGLKFMVYLQKENIIDESGMPKERFSAEFPKEGPSILRIQQVVRGDSAAYFCASSPRAFLSTDTQYFGPGTRLTVL.

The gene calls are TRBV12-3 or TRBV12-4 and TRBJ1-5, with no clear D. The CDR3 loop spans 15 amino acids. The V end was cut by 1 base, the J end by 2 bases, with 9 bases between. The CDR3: CASSLVLAGNQPQHF. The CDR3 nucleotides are TGTGCCAGCAGTTTAGTGTTGGCCGGCAATCAGCCCCAGCATTTT.

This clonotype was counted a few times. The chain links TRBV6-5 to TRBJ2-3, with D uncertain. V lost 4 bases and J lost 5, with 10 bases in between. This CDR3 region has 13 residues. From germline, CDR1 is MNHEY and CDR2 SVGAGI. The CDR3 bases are TGTGCCAGCAGTTCCCGACGATTAGATACGCAGTATTTT. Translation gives CASSSRRLDTQYF.

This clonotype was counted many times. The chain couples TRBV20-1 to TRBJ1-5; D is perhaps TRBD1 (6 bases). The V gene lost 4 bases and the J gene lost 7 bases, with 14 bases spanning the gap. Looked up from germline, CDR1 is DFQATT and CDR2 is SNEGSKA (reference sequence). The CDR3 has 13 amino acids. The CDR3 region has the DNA TGCAGTGCTACCCGGGACACTCAGCAGCCCCAGCATTTT. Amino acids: CSATRDTQQPQHF.

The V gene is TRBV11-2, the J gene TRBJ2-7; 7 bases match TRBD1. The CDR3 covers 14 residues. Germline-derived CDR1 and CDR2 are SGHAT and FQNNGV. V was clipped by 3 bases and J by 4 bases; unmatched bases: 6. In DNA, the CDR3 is TGTGCCAGCAGCTTGAGGGGGCTAAGTTACGAGCAGTACTTC. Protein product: CASSLRGLSYEQYF.

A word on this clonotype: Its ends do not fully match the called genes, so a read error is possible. CDR3 protein: CASSSLDGYEQYF. CDR3 sequence (DNA): TGTGCCAGCAGCTCCTTGGACGGGTACGAGCAGTACTTC. The chain links TRBV5-1 to TRBJ2-7; D unclear. The germline V gene has CDR1 SGHRS and CDR2 YFSETQ. CDR3 length equals 13 residues.

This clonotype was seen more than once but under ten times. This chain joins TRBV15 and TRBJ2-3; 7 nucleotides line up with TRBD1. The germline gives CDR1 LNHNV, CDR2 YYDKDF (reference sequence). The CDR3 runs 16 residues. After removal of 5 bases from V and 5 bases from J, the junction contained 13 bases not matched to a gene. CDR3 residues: CATSPFPGQIQDTQYF. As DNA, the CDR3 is TGTGCCACCAGCCCTTTTCCGGGACAGATCCAAGATACGCAGTATTTT.

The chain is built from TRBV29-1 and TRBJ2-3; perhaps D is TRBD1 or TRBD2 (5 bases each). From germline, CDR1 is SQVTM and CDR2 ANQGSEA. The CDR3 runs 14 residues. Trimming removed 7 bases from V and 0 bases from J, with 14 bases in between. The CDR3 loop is CSAGRLTSTDTQYF. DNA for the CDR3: TGCAGCGCGGGGCGGTTGACTAGCACAGATACGCAGTATTTT.

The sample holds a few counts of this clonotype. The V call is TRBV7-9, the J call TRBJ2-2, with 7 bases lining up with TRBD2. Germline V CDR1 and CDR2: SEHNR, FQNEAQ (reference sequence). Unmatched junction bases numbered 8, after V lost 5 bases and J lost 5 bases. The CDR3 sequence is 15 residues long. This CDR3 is CASSPKGGHTGELFF. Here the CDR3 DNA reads TGTGCCAGCAGCCCAAAGGGAGGGCATACCGGGGAGCTGTTTTTT. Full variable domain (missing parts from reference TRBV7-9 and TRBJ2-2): DTGVSQNPRHKITKRGQNVTFRCDPISEHNRLYWYRQTLGQGPEFLTYFQNEAQLEKSRLLSDRFSAERPKGSFSTLEIQRTEQGDSAMYLCASSPKGGHTGELFFGEGSRLTVL.

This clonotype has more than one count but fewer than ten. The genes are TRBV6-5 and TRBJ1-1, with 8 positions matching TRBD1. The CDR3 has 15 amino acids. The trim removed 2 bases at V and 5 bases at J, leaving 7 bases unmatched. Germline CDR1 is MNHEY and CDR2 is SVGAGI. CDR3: CASSYEQGGRTEAFF. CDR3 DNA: TGTGCCAGCAGTTACGAACAGGGGGGGAGGACTGAAGCTTTCTTT.

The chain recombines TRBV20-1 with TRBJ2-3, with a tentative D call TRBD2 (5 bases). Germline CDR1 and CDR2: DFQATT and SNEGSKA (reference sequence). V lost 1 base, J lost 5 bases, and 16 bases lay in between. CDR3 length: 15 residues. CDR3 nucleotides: TGCAGTGCTAGAGGCGGGTACCGCCGGCTAGATACGCAGTATTTT. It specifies CSARGGYRRLDTQYF.

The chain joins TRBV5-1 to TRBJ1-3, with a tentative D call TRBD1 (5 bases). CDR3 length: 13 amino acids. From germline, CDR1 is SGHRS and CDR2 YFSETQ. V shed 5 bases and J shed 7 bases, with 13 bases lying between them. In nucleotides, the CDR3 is TGCGCCAGCAGTCGGGGGATGGAGAACACCATATATTTT. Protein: CASSRGMENTIYF.

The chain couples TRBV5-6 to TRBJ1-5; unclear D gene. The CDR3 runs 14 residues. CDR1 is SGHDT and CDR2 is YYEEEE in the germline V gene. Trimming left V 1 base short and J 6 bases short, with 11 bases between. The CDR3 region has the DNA TGTGCCAGCAGCTTGTCGGCGGTGATTCAGCCCCAGCATTTT. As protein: CASSLSAVIQPQHF.

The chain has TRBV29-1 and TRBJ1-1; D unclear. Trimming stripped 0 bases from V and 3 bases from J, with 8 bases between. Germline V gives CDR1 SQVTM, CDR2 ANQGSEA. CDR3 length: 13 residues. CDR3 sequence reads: CSVEDLLDTEAFF. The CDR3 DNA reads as TGCAGCGTTGAAGACCTCTTGGACACTGAAGCTTTCTTT. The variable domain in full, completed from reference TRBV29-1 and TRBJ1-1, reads SAVISQKPSRDICQRGTSLTIQCQVDSQVTMMFWYRQQPGQSLTLIATANQGSEATYESGFVIDKFPISRPNLTFSTLTVSNMSPEDSSIYLCSVEDLLDTEAFFGQGTRLTVV.

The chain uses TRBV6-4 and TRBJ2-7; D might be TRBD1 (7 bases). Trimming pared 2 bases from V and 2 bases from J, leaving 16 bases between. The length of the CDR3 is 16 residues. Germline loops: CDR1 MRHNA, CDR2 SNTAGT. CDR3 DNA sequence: TGTGCCAGCAGTGACGAGAGGCAGGGGGGAACCTACGAGCAGTACTTC. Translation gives CASSDERQGGTYEQYF.

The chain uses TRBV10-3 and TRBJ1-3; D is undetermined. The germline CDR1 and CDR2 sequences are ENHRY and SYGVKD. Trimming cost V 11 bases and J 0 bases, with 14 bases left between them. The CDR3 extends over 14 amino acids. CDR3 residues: CAGLSTFSGNTIYF. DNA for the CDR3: TGTGCCGGCCTAAGTACCTTCTCTGGAAACACCATATATTTT.

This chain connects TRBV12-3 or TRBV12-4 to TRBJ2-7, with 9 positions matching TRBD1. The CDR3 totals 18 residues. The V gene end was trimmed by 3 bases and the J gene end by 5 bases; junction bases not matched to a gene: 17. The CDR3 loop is CASSFLRRNRDREHEQYF. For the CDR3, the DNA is TGTGCCAGCAGTTTTTTGCGCCGGAACCGGGACAGGGAACACGAGCAGTACTTC.

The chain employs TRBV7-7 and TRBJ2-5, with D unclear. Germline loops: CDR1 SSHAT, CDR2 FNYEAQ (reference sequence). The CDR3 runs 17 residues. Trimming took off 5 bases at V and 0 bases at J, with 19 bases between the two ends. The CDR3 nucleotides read TGTGCCAGCAGCCTAGGTAGAAGTAGCTGGAACCAAGAGACCCAGTACTTC. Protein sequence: CASSLGRSSWNQETQYF.